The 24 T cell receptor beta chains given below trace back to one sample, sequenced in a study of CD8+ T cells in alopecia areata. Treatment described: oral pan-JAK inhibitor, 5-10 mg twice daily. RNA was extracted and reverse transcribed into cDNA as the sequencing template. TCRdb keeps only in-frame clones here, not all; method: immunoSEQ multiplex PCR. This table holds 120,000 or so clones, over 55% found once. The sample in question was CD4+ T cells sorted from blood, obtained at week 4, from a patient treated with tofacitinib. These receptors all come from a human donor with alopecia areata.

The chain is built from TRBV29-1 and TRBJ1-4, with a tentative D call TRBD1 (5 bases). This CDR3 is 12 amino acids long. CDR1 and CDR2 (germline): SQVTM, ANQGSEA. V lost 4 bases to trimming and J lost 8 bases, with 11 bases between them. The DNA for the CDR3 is TGCAGCGTTGTAGGGGATGGGGAAAAACTGTTTTTT. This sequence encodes CSVVGDGEKLFF.

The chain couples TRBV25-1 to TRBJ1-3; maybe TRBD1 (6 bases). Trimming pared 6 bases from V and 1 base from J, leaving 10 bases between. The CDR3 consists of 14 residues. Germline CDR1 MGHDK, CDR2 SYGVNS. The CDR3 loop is CASSFRGSGNTIYF. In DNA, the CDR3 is TGTGCCAGCAGCTTCAGGGGATCTGGAAACACCATATATTTT.

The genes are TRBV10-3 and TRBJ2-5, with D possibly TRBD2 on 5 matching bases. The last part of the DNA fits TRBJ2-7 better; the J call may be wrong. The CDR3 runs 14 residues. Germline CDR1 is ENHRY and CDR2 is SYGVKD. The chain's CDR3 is CAIRLSGTSYEQYF. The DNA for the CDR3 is TGTGCCATCAGACTAAGCGGTACCTCCTACGAGCAGTACTTC.

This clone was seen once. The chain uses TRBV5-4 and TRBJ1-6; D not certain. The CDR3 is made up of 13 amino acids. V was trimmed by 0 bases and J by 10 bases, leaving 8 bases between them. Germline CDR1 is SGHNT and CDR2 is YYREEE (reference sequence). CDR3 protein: CASSLGSESPLHF. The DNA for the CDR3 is TGTGCCAGCAGCTTGGGGTCGGAATCACCCCTCCACTTT. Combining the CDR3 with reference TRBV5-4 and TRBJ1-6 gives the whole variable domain ETGVTQSPTHLIKTRGQQVTLRCSSQSGHNTVSWYQQALGQGPQFIFQYYREEENGRGNFPPRFSGLQFPNYSSELNVNALELDDSALYLCASSLGSESPLHFGNGTRLTVT.

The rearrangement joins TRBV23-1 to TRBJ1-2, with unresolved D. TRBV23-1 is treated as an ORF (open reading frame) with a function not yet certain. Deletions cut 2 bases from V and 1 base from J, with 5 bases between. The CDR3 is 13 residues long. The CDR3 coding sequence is TGCGCCAGCAGTCAAGGTTTTAACTATGGCTACACCTTC. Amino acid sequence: CASSQGFNYGYTF.

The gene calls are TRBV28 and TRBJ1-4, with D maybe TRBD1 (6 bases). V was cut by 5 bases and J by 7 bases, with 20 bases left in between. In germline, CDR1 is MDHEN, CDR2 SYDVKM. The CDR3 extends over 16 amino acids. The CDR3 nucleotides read TGTGCCAGCAGTCCAAGAACAGGGAGGGGTGGTGAAAAACTGTTTTTT. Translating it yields CASSPRTGRGGEKLFF.

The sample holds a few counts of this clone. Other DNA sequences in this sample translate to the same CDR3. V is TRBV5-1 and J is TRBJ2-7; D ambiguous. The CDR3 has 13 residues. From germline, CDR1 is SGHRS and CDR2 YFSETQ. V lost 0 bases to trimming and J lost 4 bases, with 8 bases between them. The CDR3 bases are TGCGCCAGCAGCTTGGACCGGGCATACGAGCAGTACTTC. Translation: CASSLDRAYEQYF.

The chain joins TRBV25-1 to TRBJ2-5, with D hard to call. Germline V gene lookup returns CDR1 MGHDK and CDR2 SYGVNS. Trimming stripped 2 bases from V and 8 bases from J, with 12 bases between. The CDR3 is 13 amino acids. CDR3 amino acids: CASSERLQGTQYF. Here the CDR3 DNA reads TGTGCCAGCAGTGAACGGCTGCAAGGAACCCAGTACTTC.

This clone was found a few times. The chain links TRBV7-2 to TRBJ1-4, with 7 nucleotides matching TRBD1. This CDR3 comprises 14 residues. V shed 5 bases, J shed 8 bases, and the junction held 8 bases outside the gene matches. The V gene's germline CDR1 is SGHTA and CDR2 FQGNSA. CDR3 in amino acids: CASSPGGAREKLFF. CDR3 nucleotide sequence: TGTGCCAGCAGCCCAGGGGGGGCGCGCGAAAAACTGTTTTTT.

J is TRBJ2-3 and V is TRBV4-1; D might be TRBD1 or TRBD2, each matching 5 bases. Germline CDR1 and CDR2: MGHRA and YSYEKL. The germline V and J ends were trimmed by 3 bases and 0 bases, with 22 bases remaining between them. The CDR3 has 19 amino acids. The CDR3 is CASSQRALQGSFSTDTQYF. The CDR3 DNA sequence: TGCGCCAGCAGCCAGAGGGCCCTGCAGGGAAGCTTTAGCACAGATACGCAGTATTTT.

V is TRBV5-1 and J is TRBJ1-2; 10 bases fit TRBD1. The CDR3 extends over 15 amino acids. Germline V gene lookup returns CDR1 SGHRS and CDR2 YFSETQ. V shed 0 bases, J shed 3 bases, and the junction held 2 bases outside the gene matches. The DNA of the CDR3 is TGCGCCAGCAGCTTGGCGACAGGGGGCGACTATGGCTACACCTTC. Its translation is CASSLATGGDYGYTF. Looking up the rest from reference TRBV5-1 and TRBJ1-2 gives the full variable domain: KAGVTQTPRYLIKTRGQQVTLSCSPISGHRSVSWYQQTPGQGLQFLFEYFSETQRNKGNFPGRFSGRQFSNSRSEMNVSTLELGDSALYLCASSLATGGDYGYTFGSGTRLTVV.

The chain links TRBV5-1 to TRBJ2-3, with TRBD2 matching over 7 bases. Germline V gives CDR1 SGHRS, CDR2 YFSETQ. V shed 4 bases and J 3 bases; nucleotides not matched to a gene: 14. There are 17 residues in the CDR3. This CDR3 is CASSPRLASGQTDTQYF. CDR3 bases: TGCGCCAGCAGCCCCCGTTTGGCTAGCGGCCAAACAGATACGCAGTATTTT.

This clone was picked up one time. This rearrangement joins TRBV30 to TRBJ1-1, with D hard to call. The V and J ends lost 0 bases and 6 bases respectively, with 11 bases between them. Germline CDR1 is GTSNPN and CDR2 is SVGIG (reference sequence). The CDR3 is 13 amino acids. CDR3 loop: CAWSVRLVAEAFF. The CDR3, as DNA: TGTGCCTGGAGTGTACGGCTGGTGGCTGAAGCTTTCTTT.

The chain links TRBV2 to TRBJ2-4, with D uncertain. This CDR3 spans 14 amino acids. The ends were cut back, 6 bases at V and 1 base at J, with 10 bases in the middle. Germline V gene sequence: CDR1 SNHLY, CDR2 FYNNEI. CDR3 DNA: TGTGCCAGCAGCGGTCTAGGCGCCAAAAACATTCAGTACTTC. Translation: CASSGLGAKNIQYF.

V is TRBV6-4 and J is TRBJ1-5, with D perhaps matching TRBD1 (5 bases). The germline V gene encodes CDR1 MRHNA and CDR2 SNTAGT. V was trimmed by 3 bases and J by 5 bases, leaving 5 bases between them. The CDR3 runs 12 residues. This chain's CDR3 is CASSETDQPQHF. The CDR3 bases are TGTGCCAGCAGTGAGACAGATCAGCCCCAGCATTTT.

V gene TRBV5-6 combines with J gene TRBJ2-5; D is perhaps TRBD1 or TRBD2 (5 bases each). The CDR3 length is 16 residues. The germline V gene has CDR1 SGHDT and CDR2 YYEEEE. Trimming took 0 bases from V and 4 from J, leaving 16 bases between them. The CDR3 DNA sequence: TGTGCCAGCAGCTTGGGACAGACCCATGCGGGAGAGACCCAGTACTTC. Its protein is CASSLGQTHAGETQYF.

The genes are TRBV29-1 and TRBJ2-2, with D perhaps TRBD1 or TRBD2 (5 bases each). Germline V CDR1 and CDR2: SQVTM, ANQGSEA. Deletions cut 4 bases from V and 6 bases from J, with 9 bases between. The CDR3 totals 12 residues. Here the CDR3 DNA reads TGCAGCGTTGGACTGGGGGCCGGGGAGCTGTTTTTT. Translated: CSVGLGAGELFF.

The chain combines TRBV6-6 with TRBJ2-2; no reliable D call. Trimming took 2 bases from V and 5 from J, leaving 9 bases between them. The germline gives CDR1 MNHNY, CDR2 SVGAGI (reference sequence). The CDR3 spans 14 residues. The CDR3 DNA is TGTGCCAGCAGTTACCGCAGTAGGACCGGGGAGCTGTTTTTT. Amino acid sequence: CASSYRSRTGELFF.

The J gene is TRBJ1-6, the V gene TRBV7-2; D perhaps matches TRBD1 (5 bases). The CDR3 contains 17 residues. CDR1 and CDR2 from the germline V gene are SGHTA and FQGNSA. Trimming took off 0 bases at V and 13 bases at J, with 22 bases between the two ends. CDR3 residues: CASSLAPTRIGEMPLHF. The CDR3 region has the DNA TGTGCCAGCAGCTTAGCGCCCACCCGTATAGGGGAGATGCCCCTCCACTTT.

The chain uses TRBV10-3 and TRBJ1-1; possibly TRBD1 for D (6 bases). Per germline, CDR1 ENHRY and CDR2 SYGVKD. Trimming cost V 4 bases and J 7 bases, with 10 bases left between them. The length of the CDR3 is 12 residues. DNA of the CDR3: TGTGCCATCAGTGGGACAGCTCTTGAAGCTTTCTTT. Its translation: CAISGTALEAFF.

Written as DNA, the CDR3 is TGTGCCAGCAGTTACTGGGGGGAGGGGGCTGAAGCTTTCTTT. Its protein is CASSYWGEGAEAFF. The gene calls are TRBV6-6 and TRBJ1-1; D may be TRBD1 (6 bases). V lost 1 base to trimming and J lost 6 bases, with 12 bases between them. The CDR3 spans 14 residues. Germline CDR1 reads MNHNY; CDR2 reads SVGAGI (reference sequence).

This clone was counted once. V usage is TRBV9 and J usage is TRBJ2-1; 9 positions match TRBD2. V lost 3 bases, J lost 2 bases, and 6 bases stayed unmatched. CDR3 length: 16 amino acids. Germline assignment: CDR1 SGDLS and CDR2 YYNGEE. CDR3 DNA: TGTGCCAGCAGCGAAGAGGTAGCGGGAGCCTACAATGAGCAGTTCTTC. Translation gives CASSEEVAGAYNEQFF. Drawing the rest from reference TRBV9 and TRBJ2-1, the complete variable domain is DSGVTQTPKHLITATGQRVTLRCSPRSGDLSVYWYQQSLDQGLQFLIQYYNGEERAKGNILERFSAQQFPDLHSELNLSSLELGDSALYFCASSEEVAGAYNEQFFGPGTRLTVL.

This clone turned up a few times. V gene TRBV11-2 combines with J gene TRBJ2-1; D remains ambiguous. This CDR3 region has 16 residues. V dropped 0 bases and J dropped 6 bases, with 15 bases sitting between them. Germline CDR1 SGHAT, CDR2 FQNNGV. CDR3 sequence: CASSLEARSLRNEQFF. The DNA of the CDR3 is TGTGCCAGCAGCTTAGAAGCGCGGTCACTACGCAATGAGCAGTTCTTC.

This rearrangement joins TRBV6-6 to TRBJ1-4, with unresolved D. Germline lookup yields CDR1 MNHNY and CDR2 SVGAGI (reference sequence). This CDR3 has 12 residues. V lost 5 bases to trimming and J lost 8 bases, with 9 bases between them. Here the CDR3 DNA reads TGTGCCAGCAGTAAATCCGGGGAAAAACTGTTTTTT. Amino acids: CASSKSGEKLFF.